Listed here are 32 T cell receptor beta chains from one sample, sequenced in a study of T cell changes during pregnancy in multiple sclerosis. Here immunoSEQ multiplex PCR was the method, and the copy in TCRdb shows in-frame clones only, minus some. The repertoire includes 90,000 or so clones, 85% to 95% of them detected once, and around 1.7% sits in the top ten. This specimen was peripheral blood, taken after pregnancy. The receptors shown here come from a female donor in good health, enrolled as a control in a pregnancy study.

The genes are TRBV6-5 and TRBJ2-3; D is unresolved. CDR1 is MNHEY, CDR2 SVGAGI, per germline. Trimming took off 5 bases at V and 6 bases at J, with 9 bases between the two ends. The CDR3 spans 12 residues. CDR3 nucleotides: TGTGCCAGCAGTAGCCCCCTCGATACGCAGTATTTT. Its protein product is CASSSPLDTQYF.

The chain recombines TRBV7-2 with TRBJ2-5, with 7 bases matching TRBD1. The ends lost 5 bases at V and 3 bases at J; junction bases unmatched: 6. This CDR3 is 14 amino acids long. Germline-derived CDR1 and CDR2 are SGHTA and FQGNSA. The CDR3 spells CASSMTGLEETQYF. The CDR3 DNA is TGTGCCAGCAGCATGACAGGGCTAGAAGAGACCCAGTACTTC.

The rearrangement joins TRBV29-1 to TRBJ2-5; the match to TRBD2 covers 8 bases. Per germline, CDR1 SQVTM and CDR2 ANQGSEA. The CDR3 contains 12 residues. After removal of 6 bases from V and 5 bases from J, the junction contained 5 bases not matched to a gene. The CDR3, as DNA: TGCAGCGTAGCGGGAGCGGTGGAGACCCAGTACTTC. As protein: CSVAGAVETQYF. Variable domain in full (rest from reference TRBV29-1 and TRBJ2-5): SAVISQKPSRDICQRGTSLTIQCQVDSQVTMMFWYRQQPGQSLTLIATANQGSEATYESGFVIDKFPISRPNLTFSTLTVSNMSPEDSSIYLCSVAGAVETQYFGPGTRLLVL.

The J gene is TRBJ2-2, the V gene TRBV14; D call uncertain. This CDR3 is 16 amino acids long. Trimming cost V 4 bases and J 3 bases, with 15 bases left between them. Germline CDR1 SGHDN, CDR2 FVKESK. The CDR3 region has the DNA TGTGCCAGCAGCCCTCTCGGCGGAGCTTACACCGGGGAGCTGTTTTTT. This translates into CASSPLGGAYTGELFF.

This chain uses TRBV7-9 with TRBJ2-6, with 8 positions matching TRBD2. There are 18 residues in the CDR3. Germline V CDR1 and CDR2: SEHNR, FQNEAQ (reference sequence). J was trimmed by 0 bases and V by 4 bases; bases with no gene match: 8. The CDR3 region is CASSSGGARISGANVLTF. As DNA, the CDR3 is TGTGCCAGCAGCTCGGGGGGGGCAAGGATCTCTGGGGCCAACGTCCTGACTTTC.

The chain combines TRBV11-2 with TRBJ2-1, with 10 nucleotides matching TRBD2. The V and J ends lost 1 base and 2 bases, in that order; junction bases with no gene match: 11. The germline gives CDR1 SGHAT, CDR2 FQNNGV. The CDR3 length is 19 residues. The CDR3 DNA sequence: TGTGCCAGCAGCTTAGGGCTAGCGGGAGAGAGAGGCGCCTACAATGAGCAGTTCTTC. Amino acids: CASSLGLAGERGAYNEQFF.

V gene TRBV21-1 combines with J gene TRBJ2-7; the table's TRBD1 call for D was not verified on the DNA. TRBV21-1 is labeled a pseudogene. The CDR3 is 18 amino acids. CDR3 residues: CASSKAKDYRGATYEQYF. The CDR3 bases are TGTGCCAGCAGCAAAGCGAAGGATTACAGGGGCGCGACCTACGAGCAGTACTTC.

This chain connects TRBV28 to TRBJ2-6, with 11 positions matching TRBD2. CDR3 length equals 17 residues. The V gene's germline CDR1 is MDHEN and CDR2 SYDVKM. V was pared by 6 bases and J by 1 base, with 5 bases of the junction left unmatched. Here the CDR3 DNA reads TGTGCCAGCAGGCCGACTAGCGGGGAATCTGGGGCCAACGTCCTGACTTTC. This sequence encodes CASRPTSGESGANVLTF.

The chain joins TRBV6-5 to TRBJ2-7, with 8 nucleotides matching TRBD1. CDR1 MNHEY and CDR2 SVGAGI come from the germline V gene. This CDR3 is built from 16 residues. V was pared by 0 bases and J by 3 bases, with 7 bases of the junction left unmatched. The CDR3 protein is CASSYSRGQVFYEQYF. CDR3 DNA sequence: TGTGCCAGCAGTTACTCGAGGGGACAGGTCTTCTACGAGCAGTACTTC.

This rearrangement joins TRBV11-2 to TRBJ1-1; TRBD1 aligns across 7 bases. V lost 0 bases to trimming and J lost 10 bases; unmatched junction nucleotides: 11. This CDR3 has 15 amino acids. The germline CDR1 and CDR2 sequences are SGHAT and FQNNGV. CDR3 bases: TGTGCCAGCAGCTTAGACAGGGGGTGGCTCTCAGGAGCTTTCTTT. This translates into CASSLDRGWLSGAFF.

This chain links TRBV4-2 with TRBJ2-6; D remains unclear. V was cut by 1 base and J by 4 bases, with 11 bases left in between. CDR1 and CDR2 from the germline V gene are LGHNA and YNFKEQ. The CDR3 is 16 amino acids. In DNA, the CDR3 is TGTGCCAGCAGCCAAGCTACAGCTACCGGGGCCAACGTCCTGACTTTC. This translates into CASSQATATGANVLTF.

The chain is built from TRBV7-8 and TRBJ2-4, with 8 bases fitting TRBD1. Trimming at V came to 2 bases and at J to 3 bases, leaving 6 bases not matched to a gene. Germline V CDR1 and CDR2: SGHVS, FQNEAQ. The CDR3 sequence is 16 residues long. The CDR3 DNA reads TGTGCCAGCAGCTTATCGGGCGGGACAGGCAAAAACATTCAGTACTTC. This sequence encodes CASSLSGGTGKNIQYF.

J is TRBJ2-2 and V is TRBV6-1, with TRBD2 matching over 7 bases. Germline V gene sequence: CDR1 MNHNS, CDR2 SASEGT. The CDR3 has 17 residues. Losses at the gene ends were 4 bases for V and 2 bases for J; bases not matched to a gene: 10. CDR3: CASSVKSGATNTGELFF. In DNA form, the CDR3 reads TGTGCCAGCAGTGTCAAGAGCGGGGCGACAAACACCGGGGAGCTGTTTTTT.

The chain recombines TRBV28 with TRBJ2-7, with 12 positions matching TRBD2. Unmatched junction bases numbered 3, after V lost 6 bases and J lost 0 bases. Germline loops: CDR1 MDHEN, CDR2 SYDVKM. This CDR3 region has 15 residues. The CDR3 region has the DNA TGTGCCAGCAGCTCGACTAGCGGGAGCTCCTACGAGCAGTACTTC. It yields the protein CASSSTSGSSYEQYF.

This clone was counted once. The genes are TRBV5-1 and TRBJ2-5; D might be TRBD2 (6 bases). V gave up 2 bases and J gave up 2 bases, with 10 bases separating them. The CDR3 is 14 amino acids. CDR1 and CDR2 (germline): SGHRS, YFSETQ. Written as DNA, the CDR3 is TGCGCCAGCAGCTTAGAGGGACTTCAAGAGACCCAGTACTTC. Its translation: CASSLEGLQETQYF.

The CDR3 loop reads CASGVGGAKSTEAFF. The CDR3 coding sequence is TGTGCCAGCGGCGTTGGGGGGGCGAAGTCCACTGAAGCTTTCTTT. The V gene is TRBV5-4, the J gene TRBJ1-1; TRBD1 might be the D (6 bases). This CDR3 contains 15 residues. With 7 bases removed from V and 4 bases from J, the gap between germline ends came to 20 bases. Germline CDR1 is SGHNT and CDR2 is YYREEE (reference sequence). The full variable domain, in which reference TRBV5-4 and TRBJ1-1 provide the parts outside the CDR3, is ETGVTQSPTHLIKTRGQQVTLRCSSQSGHNTVSWYQQALGQGPQFIFQYYREEENGRGNFPPRFSGLQFPNYSSELNVNALELDDSALYLCASGVGGAKSTEAFFGQGTRLTVV.

This chain joins TRBV25-1 and TRBJ2-5; weak D call: TRBD1 (5 bases). Trimming removed 4 bases from V and 2 bases from J, with 11 bases in between. The CDR3 is made up of 14 amino acids. Per germline, CDR1 MGHDK and CDR2 SYGVNS. The CDR3 loop reads CASSVRQPQETQYF. For the CDR3, the DNA is TGTGCCAGCAGTGTTAGACAGCCTCAAGAGACCCAGTACTTC.

The CDR3 here is CASSYGLAGQETQYF. In DNA form, the CDR3 reads TGTGCCAGCAGTTACGGACTAGCGGGGCAAGAGACCCAGTACTTC. The gene calls are TRBV6-5 and TRBJ2-5; 12 bases are a match to TRBD2. The CDR3 totals 15 residues. V lost 2 bases to trimming and J lost 2 bases; unmatched junction nucleotides: 0. Germline assignment: CDR1 MNHEY and CDR2 SVGAGI.

This clone was seen a single time. CDR3 region: CASSAQGAGSNQPQHF. In DNA form, the CDR3 reads TGTGCCAGCAGCGCTCAGGGGGCGGGTAGCAATCAGCCCCAGCATTTT. The V and J genes are TRBV2 and TRBJ1-5; the match to TRBD1 covers 8 bases. The CDR3 has 16 residues. Germline values: CDR1 SNHLY, CDR2 FYNNEI. The junction had 7 bases not matched to a gene; V was cut back by 6 bases and J by 0 bases. The full variable domain, completed using reference TRBV2 and TRBJ1-5, is EPEVTQTPSHQVTQMGQEVILRCVPISNHLYFYWYRQILGQKVEFLVSFYNNEISEKSEIFDDQFSVERPDGSNFTLKIRSTKLEDSAMYFCASSAQGAGSNQPQHFGDGTRLSIL.

A single count supports this clone. The chain uses TRBV28 and TRBJ1-4, with TRBD1 identical over 9 bases. The CDR3 has 14 amino acids. Germline V gene sequence: CDR1 MDHEN, CDR2 SYDVKM. Trimming at V came to 5 bases and at J to 7 bases, leaving 5 bases not matched to a gene. CDR3 nucleotides: TGTGCCAGCAGTCATACGACAGGGGGTGAAAAACTGTTTTTT. Translated: CASSHTTGGEKLFF.

The V gene is TRBV6-5, the J gene TRBJ2-3, with D possibly TRBD2 on 6 matching bases. This CDR3 has 15 residues. Germline CDR1 is MNHEY and CDR2 is SVGAGI. Trimming cost V 2 bases and J 4 bases, with 13 bases left between them. In DNA, the CDR3 is TGTGCCAGCAGTTACGGACTAAACGGCCCAGATACGCAGTATTTT. Residues: CASSYGLNGPDTQYF.

The J gene is TRBJ2-1, the V gene TRBV5-1; 9 bases align to TRBD2. V gave up 3 bases and J gave up 12 bases; unmatched junction bases: 7. CDR3 length: 13 amino acids. The germline CDR1 and CDR2 sequences are SGHRS and YFSETQ. CDR3 region: CASSSIAGEGQFF. The CDR3 DNA reads TGCGCCAGCAGCTCCATAGCGGGAGAGGGGCAGTTCTTC.

The gene calls are TRBV10-1 and TRBJ2-7; 8 positions match TRBD1. The CDR3 spans 17 residues. Germline trimming cut 3 bases from V and 6 bases from J; bases unmatched to any gene: 16. Germline V gene data show CDR1 as WNHNN and CDR2 as SYGVQD (reference sequence). The CDR3: CASSEGTGKSSGVEQYF. CDR3 bases: TGCGCCAGCAGTGAAGGGACAGGCAAGTCCTCAGGCGTCGAGCAGTACTTC.

The CDR3 sequence: CASSLLTGSADTQYF. DNA for the CDR3: TGTGCCAGCAGCTTGCTCACGGGGAGTGCAGATACGCAGTATTTT. This rearrangement joins TRBV5-4 to TRBJ2-3; TRBD2 might be the D (5 bases). The CDR3 runs 15 residues. Between the trimmed V and J ends, which lost 1 base and 4 bases, there was a span of 13 bases. Germline loops: CDR1 SGHNT, CDR2 YYREEE (reference sequence).

The genes are TRBV7-9 and TRBJ2-3; 13 bases align to TRBD2. Germline V lookup: CDR1 SEHNR, CDR2 FQNEAQ (reference sequence). Trimming cost V 3 bases and J 3 bases; bases outside gene matches: 12. The CDR3 extends over 19 amino acids. The CDR3 DNA reads as TGTGCCAGCAGCTTGGAGGGCGGGACTAGCGGGGCGAGAACAGATACGCAGTATTTT. The encoded protein is CASSLEGGTSGARTDTQYF.

The V and J genes are TRBV5-1 and TRBJ2-5; D perhaps matches TRBD1 (6 bases). V gave up 0 bases and J gave up 2 bases, with 14 bases separating them. The CDR3 length is 16 residues. Germline V lookup: CDR1 SGHRS, CDR2 YFSETQ. The CDR3 protein is CASSLGRGKGQETQYF. CDR3 nucleotides: TGCGCCAGCAGCTTGGGTAGGGGGAAAGGGCAAGAGACCCAGTACTTC.

The J gene is TRBJ2-1, the V gene TRBV28; TRBD2 agrees at 7 bases. After removal of 7 bases from V and 10 bases from J, the junction contained 22 bases not matched to a gene. This CDR3 is built from 17 residues. Germline CDR1 MDHEN, CDR2 SYDVKM. CDR3 bases: TGTGCCAGCATTGCACGTGCCCTAGCCTCGGGGGGATACGAGCAGTTCTTC. Its protein product is CASIARALASGGYEQFF.

The chain carries TRBV6-4 and TRBJ2-1, with D unclear. Germline V gene data show CDR1 as MRHNA and CDR2 as SNTAGT. V lost 0 bases, J lost 8 bases, and 14 bases lay in between. The CDR3 spans 15 residues. CDR3 residues: CASSDSFRPGDEQFF. CDR3 sequence (DNA): TGTGCCAGCAGTGACTCATTTCGCCCCGGAGATGAGCAGTTCTTC.

The chain has TRBV5-1 and TRBJ2-1, with 8 bases fitting TRBD1. The germline gives CDR1 SGHRS, CDR2 YFSETQ. This CDR3 region has 15 residues. Unmatched junction bases numbered 12, after V lost 5 bases and J lost 8 bases. CDR3 loop: CASRPQGARVDEQFF. CDR3 DNA: TGCGCCAGCAGGCCTCAGGGGGCAAGAGTCGATGAGCAGTTCTTC. Looking up the rest from reference TRBV5-1 and TRBJ2-1 gives the full variable domain: KAGVTQTPRYLIKTRGQQVTLSCSPISGHRSVSWYQQTPGQGLQFLFEYFSETQRNKGNFPGRFSGRQFSNSRSEMNVSTLELGDSALYLCASRPQGARVDEQFFGPGTRLTVL.

This chain's CDR3 is CASTGTGWGEQYF. The CDR3 region has the DNA TGTGCCAGCACCGGGACAGGGTGGGGCGAGCAGTACTTC. The J gene is TRBJ2-7, the V gene TRBV28; 9 nucleotides match TRBD1. The CDR3 has 13 amino acids. Germline V lookup: CDR1 MDHEN, CDR2 SYDVKM. J lost 6 bases, V lost 7 bases, and 7 bases had no gene match.

The CDR3 reads CASTTQGTGELFF. Written as DNA, the CDR3 is TGTGCCAGCACTACCCAGGGGACCGGGGAGCTGTTTTTT. J is TRBJ2-2 and V is TRBV2; possible D gene TRBD1, 6 bases. Trimming took 7 bases from V and 5 from J, leaving 11 bases between them. This CDR3 has 13 residues. Germline lookup yields CDR1 SNHLY and CDR2 FYNNEI.

The V gene is TRBV4-1, the J gene TRBJ2-5; D gene uncertain. The germline V and J ends were trimmed by 0 bases and 5 bases, with 10 bases remaining between them. CDR1 and CDR2 from the germline V gene are MGHRA and YSYEKL. This CDR3 region has 14 residues. The CDR3 nucleotides read TGCGCCAGCAGCCAAGATCGACTGCGGGAGACCCAGTACTTC. Its translation is CASSQDRLRETQYF.